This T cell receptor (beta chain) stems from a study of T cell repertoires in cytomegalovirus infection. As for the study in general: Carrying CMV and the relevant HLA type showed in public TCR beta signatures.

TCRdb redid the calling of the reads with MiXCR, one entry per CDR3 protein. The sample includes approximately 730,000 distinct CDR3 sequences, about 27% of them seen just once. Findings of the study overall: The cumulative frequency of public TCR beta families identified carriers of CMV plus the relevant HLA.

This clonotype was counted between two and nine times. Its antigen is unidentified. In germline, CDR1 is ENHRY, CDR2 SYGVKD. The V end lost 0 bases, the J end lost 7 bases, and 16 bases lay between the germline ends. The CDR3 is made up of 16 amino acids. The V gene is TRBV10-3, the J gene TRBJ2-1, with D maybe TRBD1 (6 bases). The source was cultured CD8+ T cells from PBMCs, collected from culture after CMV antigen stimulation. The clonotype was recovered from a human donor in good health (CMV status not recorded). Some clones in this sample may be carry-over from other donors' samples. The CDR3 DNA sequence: TGTGCCATCAGTGAGTCGGACAGTTTTTCGGTTAATGAGCAGTTCTTC. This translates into CAISESDSFSVNEQFF.